These 32 T cell receptor beta chains were sequenced from one sample in a study of a mutant IDH1 vaccine in newly diagnosed glioma. Their target antigens are unknown. Described time point: week 35, safety follow-up. Vaccination comprised doses that each held 300 ug of mutant IDH1 20-mer peptide, plus topical imiquimod. Here immunoSEQ multiplex PCR was the method, and the copy in TCRdb shows in-frame clones only, minus some. The top ten clones hold 12% of a sample with some 61,000 clones, about four fifths of them seen once. The material sequenced was PBMCs, taken from a glioma patient whose treatment included an IDH1 peptide vaccine. These receptors were collected from a young man with glioma.

The rearrangement joins TRBV6-1 to TRBJ2-7; D possibly corresponds to TRBD2 (6 bases). Germline V CDR1 and CDR2: MNHNS, SASEGT. The V end was cut by 5 bases, the J end by 2 bases, with 13 bases between. This CDR3 is 14 amino acids long. The CDR3 DNA sequence: TGTGCCAGCAGTCTAAGGAGGGCTACCTACGAGCAGTACTTC. It encodes CASSLRRATYEQYF.

The CDR3 region has the DNA TGTGCCAGCAGCTCCCAAATACAGGGCTCTGGGGCCAACGTCCTGACTTTC. Protein product: CASSSQIQGSGANVLTF. The chain joins TRBV9 to TRBJ2-6, with a weak D call TRBD1 (6 bases). The ends were cut back, 4 bases at V and 0 bases at J, with 14 bases in the middle. Germline CDR1 SGDLS, CDR2 YYNGEE. The CDR3 extends over 17 amino acids.

This chain joins TRBV5-6 and TRBJ1-2; D gene unclear. CDR1 and CDR2 (germline): SGHDT, YYEEEE. V was pared by 2 bases and J by 1 base, with 6 bases between. The CDR3 runs to 13 residues. CDR3 bases: TGTGCCAGCAGCTTAAGGAATAACTATGGCTACACCTTC. Translated, it gives CASSLRNNYGYTF.

The chain recombines TRBV18 with TRBJ2-7; D might be TRBD1 (6 bases). This CDR3 is 15 amino acids long. V was clipped by 7 bases and J by 2 bases, with 18 bases between them. Per germline, CDR1 KGHSH and CDR2 LQKENI. The CDR3, as DNA: TGTGCCAGCTTGTTAGGACAGCCGAGCCCCTACGAGCAGTACTTC. Translation gives CASLLGQPSPYEQYF.

V gene TRBV5-1 combines with J gene TRBJ2-1; no clear D gene. Germline CDR1 and CDR2: SGHRS and YFSETQ. The V end was cut by 0 bases, the J end by 1 base, with 8 bases between. This CDR3 has 15 residues. This CDR3 is CASSLAPESYNEQFF. CDR3 nucleotides: TGCGCCAGCAGCTTGGCTCCTGAGTCCTACAATGAGCAGTTCTTC. The full variable domain, rest sourced from reference TRBV5-1 and TRBJ2-1, is KAGVTQTPRYLIKTRGQQVTLSCSPISGHRSVSWYQQTPGQGLQFLFEYFSETQRNKGNFPGRFSGRQFSNSRSEMNVSTLELGDSALYLCASSLAPESYNEQFFGPGTRLTVL.

A note on this clone: The sample has other DNA sequences that encode this CDR3 too. The rearrangement uses TRBV2 and TRBJ1-6; D unresolved. V was cut by 4 bases and J by 6 bases, with 13 bases left in between. The length of the CDR3 is 15 residues. Per germline, CDR1 SNHLY and CDR2 FYNNEI. The CDR3 region is CASSVLQGSNSPLHF. For the CDR3, the DNA is TGTGCCAGCAGTGTACTACAAGGGTCTAATTCACCCCTCCACTTT.

This clone was counted once. The chain joins TRBV20-1 to TRBJ1-2, with a weak D call TRBD1 (6 bases). The germline V gene encodes CDR1 DFQATT and CDR2 SNEGSKA (reference sequence). The length of the CDR3 is 11 residues. Trimming stripped 5 bases from V and 7 bases from J, with 11 bases between. Written as DNA, the CDR3 is TGCAGTGCTTCAGGACAGTTTGGCTACACCTTC. This sequence encodes CSASGQFGYTF.

The gene calls are TRBV7-9 and TRBJ2-5, with 7 positions matching TRBD1. Trimming removed 2 bases from V and 5 bases from J; junction bases left unmatched: 11. The length of the CDR3 is 16 residues. Germline loops: CDR1 SEHNR, CDR2 FQNEAQ (reference sequence). For the CDR3, the DNA is TGTGCCAGCAGCTTAACCCTCGACAGGGCGCGCGAGACCCAGTACTTC. Translated: CASSLTLDRARETQYF.

J is TRBJ1-5 and V is TRBV5-6; the match to TRBD1 covers 8 bases. Germline V gene sequence: CDR1 SGHDT, CDR2 YYEEEE. The CDR3 is 16 residues long. V lost 4 bases to trimming and J lost 3 bases; unmatched junction nucleotides: 9. This chain's CDR3 is CASSGPGQGSNQPQHF. The CDR3 DNA reads as TGTGCCAGCAGCGGCCCCGGACAGGGCTCCAATCAGCCCCAGCATTTT.

The chain combines TRBV19 with TRBJ1-1; 7 bases are shared with TRBD1. The CDR3 loop spans 14 amino acids. The ends lost 9 bases at V and 4 bases at J; junction bases unmatched: 11. Germline CDR1 reads LNHDA; CDR2 reads SQIVND (reference sequence). The CDR3 region is CASFLGGMATEAFF. CDR3 sequence (DNA): TGTGCCAGCTTCCTAGGGGGCATGGCCACTGAAGCTTTCTTT.

This clone was counted once. This chain uses TRBV7-2 with TRBJ1-4; unclear D gene. V was clipped by 5 bases and J by 7 bases, with 11 bases between them. This CDR3 is 13 amino acids long. CDR1 SGHTA and CDR2 FQGNSA come from the germline V gene. CDR3 in DNA: TGTGCCAGCAGCCCCCTCACCCCTGAAAAACTGTTTTTT. This gives the protein CASSPLTPEKLFF.

The chain joins TRBV9 to TRBJ1-4; D is unresolved. Trimming removed 2 bases at V and 2 bases at J, with 13 bases between. CDR1 and CDR2 (germline): SGDLS, YYNGEE. CDR3 length equals 16 residues. The CDR3 nucleotides are TGTGCCAGCAGCGTCACGTCGGGCGGCACTAATGAAAAACTGTTTTTT. Amino acids: CASSVTSGGTNEKLFF.

The chain carries TRBV5-1 and TRBJ1-2; TRBD1 matches 8 bases. The CDR3 loop spans 15 amino acids. J was trimmed by 5 bases and V by 2 bases; bases with no gene match: 8. The germline gives CDR1 SGHRS, CDR2 YFSETQ. The CDR3 sequence: CASSLGQGRGYGYTF. For the CDR3, the DNA is TGCGCCAGCAGCTTAGGACAGGGTAGAGGGTATGGCTACACCTTC.

Notes on this clone: This sample also contains other DNA sequences that code for the same CDR3. The V gene is TRBV7-3, the J gene TRBJ2-7; 7 nucleotides agree with TRBD2. The J segment lost 4 bases and the V segment lost 2 bases, leaving 8 bases of the junction unmatched. This CDR3 is 15 amino acids long. Germline lookup yields CDR1 SGHTA and CDR2 FQGTGA. The CDR3, as DNA: TGTGCCAGCAGCTTAGGGCTAGCGGCGACTTACGAGCAGTACTTC. It is translated as CASSLGLAATYEQYF.

The rearrangement links TRBV19 to TRBJ1-2; 7 nucleotides line up with TRBD1. The V segment lost 5 bases and the J segment 8 bases; nucleotides outside the gene matches: 8. Germline assignment: CDR1 LNHDA and CDR2 SQIVND (reference sequence). This CDR3 spans 13 amino acids. CDR3 DNA: TGTGCCAGTAGTCGACAGGGCGTTCAGGGCTACACCTTC. Protein sequence: CASSRQGVQGYTF.

The rearrangement uses TRBV11-2 and TRBJ1-3, with D uncertain. V was clipped by 5 bases and J by 4 bases, with 12 bases between them. CDR1 SGHAT and CDR2 FQNNGV come from the germline V gene. CDR3 length equals 14 residues. The CDR3 loop reads CASSPRGVGNTIYF. The CDR3 coding sequence is TGTGCCAGCAGCCCCCGGGGAGTGGGAAACACCATATATTTT.

This chain joins TRBV7-9 and TRBJ2-2; D may be TRBD2 (6 bases). Trimming took 6 bases from V and 6 from J, leaving 14 bases between them. Germline CDR1 and CDR2: SEHNR and FQNEAQ (reference sequence). The CDR3 length is 14 residues. For the CDR3, the DNA is TGTGCCAGCAGGCGGGACTCCGCGTCCGGGGAGCTGTTTTTT. It encodes CASRRDSASGELFF.

The chain carries TRBV6-6 and TRBJ2-7; D is perhaps TRBD1 or TRBD2 (5 bases each). Per the germline V gene, CDR1 is MNHNY and CDR2 is SVGAGI (reference sequence). The CDR3 is 15 amino acids. The germline V and J ends were trimmed by 7 bases and 4 bases, with 20 bases remaining between them. The CDR3 nucleotides are TGTGCCAGCACCCAGAGAGGGGCCTCGAAGTACGAGCAGTACTTC. Its translation is CASTQRGASKYEQYF.

The sample holds one count of this clone. This rearrangement joins TRBV6-5 to TRBJ2-7, with D perhaps matching TRBD1 (6 bases). The germline V and J ends were trimmed by 7 bases and 2 bases, with 15 bases remaining between them. CDR1 and CDR2 from the germline V gene are MNHEY and SVGAGI. The CDR3 contains 14 residues. CDR3 DNA sequence: TGTGCCAGCAAAAGGGACAAGCCTACCTACGAGCAGTACTTC. Amino acids: CASKRDKPTYEQYF.

J is TRBJ1-4 and V is TRBV6-1; the match to TRBD1 covers 9 bases. The CDR3 extends over 14 amino acids. Per germline, CDR1 MNHNS and CDR2 SASEGT. J lost 8 bases, V lost 7 bases, and 8 bases had no gene match. CDR3 protein: CASTPPGTGEKLFF. The CDR3 bases are TGTGCCAGCACTCCACCAGGGACAGGGGAAAAACTGTTTTTT.

This clone has more than one count but fewer than ten. The chain employs TRBV4-1 and TRBJ2-7; D unclear. Trimming shortened V by 1 base and J by 3 bases, and 22 bases separated the two germline ends. Germline values: CDR1 MGHRA, CDR2 YSYEKL. The CDR3 has 18 residues. The CDR3 is CASSQGRYAPHQVYEQYF. CDR3 nucleotides: TGCGCCAGCAGCCAAGGTCGGTACGCCCCTCACCAGGTCTACGAGCAGTACTTC.

By its share, this clone is medium-sized. The rearrangement uses TRBV4-2 and TRBJ1-5; D might be TRBD1 (6 bases). V lost 1 base and J 2 bases, leaving 9 bases between the germline ends. Germline V CDR1 and CDR2: LGHNA, YNFKEQ. The CDR3 consists of 15 residues. The CDR3 DNA sequence: TGTGCCAGCAGCCAAGGACAGGCGGGCAATCAGCCCCAGCATTTT. The encoded protein is CASSQGQAGNQPQHF.

Only a few counts were recorded for this clone. CDR3 coding DNA: TGTGCCACCACCCCGGGGTATATCTTTCAGCCCCAGCATTTT. Protein sequence: CATTPGYIFQPQHF. This chain joins TRBV19 and TRBJ1-5, with D unclear. Deletions cut 10 bases from V and 6 bases from J, with 19 bases between. Germline V gene lookup returns CDR1 LNHDA and CDR2 SQIVND (reference sequence). The CDR3 spans 14 residues.

The chain is built from TRBV7-2 and TRBJ2-7; 9 positions match TRBD2. Germline V gene data show CDR1 as SGHTA and CDR2 as FQGNSA. The CDR3 runs 14 residues. The J segment lost 2 bases and the V segment lost 7 bases, leaving 6 bases of the junction unmatched. CDR3 nucleotides: TGTGCCAGCATCCCGACTAGCGGAACCTACGAGCAGTACTTC. Residues: CASIPTSGTYEQYF.

CDR3 residues: CASSLASGRFMNTEAFF. The CDR3, as DNA: TGTGCCAGCAGCTTAGCCTCCGGGAGATTCATGAACACTGAAGCTTTCTTT. This chain joins TRBV11-2 and TRBJ1-1; D not certain. The CDR3 is made up of 17 amino acids. Per germline, CDR1 SGHAT and CDR2 FQNNGV. Between the trimmed V and J ends, which lost 1 base and 0 bases, there was a span of 15 bases.

V and J are TRBV27 and TRBJ1-5, with 9 bases aligning to TRBD1. The CDR3 length is 16 residues. The germline gives CDR1 MNHEY, CDR2 SMNVEV (reference sequence). J lost 3 bases, V lost 5 bases, and 8 bases had no gene match. CDR3 nucleotides: TGTGCCAGCAGTCCCTTACAGGGGGCCCTCAATCAGCCCCAGCATTTT. Protein product: CASSPLQGALNQPQHF.

V gene TRBV19 combines with J gene TRBJ2-2; D is perhaps TRBD2 (6 bases). Trimming removed 0 bases at V and 5 bases at J, with 7 bases between. The CDR3 spans 14 residues. The germline V gene has CDR1 LNHDA and CDR2 SQIVND (reference sequence). The CDR3 DNA reads as TGTGCCAGTAGTATAGAGACTAGTACCGGGGAGCTGTTTTTT. Translating gives CASSIETSTGELFF.

The rearrangement links TRBV5-4 to TRBJ2-4, with TRBD2 matching over 8 bases. After removal of 0 bases from V and 5 bases from J, the junction contained 13 bases not matched to a gene. The V gene's germline CDR1 is SGHNT and CDR2 YYREEE (reference sequence). The length of the CDR3 is 18 residues. This chain's CDR3 is CASSLVLIAGLTQNIQYF. In DNA, the CDR3 is TGTGCCAGCAGCTTGGTATTAATAGCGGGACTCACCCAAAACATTCAGTACTTC.

The rearrangement links TRBV5-1 to TRBJ1-5; D gene unclear. The CDR3 covers 14 residues. V shed 0 bases and J shed 5 bases, with 9 bases lying between them. Per the germline V gene, CDR1 is SGHRS and CDR2 is YFSETQ. The CDR3 is CASSLESGHQPQHF. CDR3 DNA sequence: TGCGCCAGCAGCTTGGAATCGGGCCATCAGCCCCAGCATTTT.

This chain joins TRBV25-1 and TRBJ1-2, with 7 bases lining up with TRBD1. Germline V CDR1 and CDR2: MGHDK, SYGVNS. This CDR3 has 14 amino acids. The V gene end was trimmed by 3 bases and the J gene end by 7 bases; junction bases not matched to a gene: 8. CDR3 sequence (DNA): TGTGCCAGCAGTGAGGAACAGGGGAGGGGTGGCTACACCTTC. It translates to CASSEEQGRGGYTF.

The rearrangement uses TRBV7-9 and TRBJ2-3; 12 bases agree with TRBD2. V shed 5 bases, J shed 1 base, and the junction held 7 bases outside the gene matches. CDR1 and CDR2 from the germline V gene are SEHNR and FQNEAQ (reference sequence). The length of the CDR3 is 17 residues. The CDR3 sequence is CASSPSRLAGGTDTQYF. As DNA, the CDR3 is TGTGCCAGCAGCCCATCTAGACTAGCGGGGGGCACAGATACGCAGTATTTT.

The chain combines TRBV28 with TRBJ2-7; possibly TRBD1 for D (6 bases). The germline gives CDR1 MDHEN, CDR2 SYDVKM. CDR3 size: 14 residues. The V and J ends lost 5 bases and 2 bases respectively, with 13 bases between them. This CDR3 reads CASSDPGTTYEQYF. Here the CDR3 DNA reads TGTGCCAGCAGTGATCCCGGGACAACCTACGAGCAGTACTTC.